What follows are 12 T cell receptor beta chains derived from one specimen sequenced in a study of blood T cell repertoires in COVID-19. The data were produced by immunoSEQ multiplex PCR, yet TCRdb's version contains in-frame clones alone and is incomplete. The sample holds about 280,000 clones, roughly 80% seen once. Sequencing input: PBMCs or T cells enriched from blood (not recorded which). Receptors originate from a man aged 35-49 years who had been exposed to COVID-19.

The chain carries TRBV7-2 and TRBJ1-1; unclear D gene. The germline CDR1 and CDR2 sequences are SGHTA and FQGNSA. V was shortened by 5 bases and J by 1 base, with 11 bases between the two germline ends. This CDR3 region has 14 residues. This CDR3 reads CASSPYRTNTEAFF. DNA for the CDR3: TGTGCCAGCAGCCCCTACCGAACGAACACTGAAGCTTTCTTT.

The chain links TRBV2 to TRBJ2-1; 8 bases map to TRBD1. Germline CDR1 SNHLY, CDR2 FYNNEI. The CDR3 has 17 residues. Trimming removed 5 bases from V and 7 bases from J; junction bases left unmatched: 16. Here the CDR3 reads CASSLRRTGLIKNEQFF. The CDR3 DNA reads TGTGCCAGCAGTCTACGGCGGACAGGGTTAATTAAAAATGAGCAGTTCTTC. The complete variable domain, with remaining parts taken from reference TRBV2 and TRBJ2-1, reads EPEVTQTPSHQVTQMGQEVILRCVPISNHLYFYWYRQILGQKVEFLVSFYNNEISEKSEIFDDQFSVERPDGSNFTLKIRSTKLEDSAMYFCASSLRRTGLIKNEQFFGPGTRLTVL.

The chain carries TRBV29-1 and TRBJ1-2, with D uncertain. This CDR3 spans 14 amino acids. With 4 bases removed from V and 4 bases from J, the gap between germline ends came to 16 bases. Germline lookup yields CDR1 SQVTM and CDR2 ANQGSEA. The CDR3 DNA is TGCAGCGTTGTGAGCCGGGAGGATCCCTATGGCTACACCTTC. Amino acids: CSVVSREDPYGYTF.

Note on this clone: The same CDR3 also results from other DNA sequences found in this sample. V and J are TRBV19 and TRBJ2-7; TRBD1 aligns across 8 bases. CDR1 LNHDA and CDR2 SQIVND come from the germline V gene (reference sequence). CDR3 length: 13 residues. V shed 7 bases, J shed 3 bases, and the junction held 5 bases outside the gene matches. The CDR3 nucleotides read TGTGCCAGTACTGGGACAGGCAGCTACGAGCAGTACTTC. Its translation is CASTGTGSYEQYF.

The chain links TRBV19 to TRBJ1-2; D perhaps matches TRBD1 (5 bases). The CDR3 loop spans 12 amino acids. The V gene lost 5 bases and the J gene lost 7 bases, with 11 bases spanning the gap. CDR1 and CDR2 from the germline V gene are LNHDA and SQIVND (reference sequence). CDR3 region: CASSQGSRGYTF. The DNA of the CDR3 is TGTGCCAGTAGTCAGGGAAGTCGTGGCTACACCTTC.

This clone showed up just once. The chain has TRBV2 and TRBJ2-1; D gene uncertain. Trimming took 5 bases from V and 10 from J, leaving 18 bases between them. The CDR3 totals 14 residues. CDR1 and CDR2 from the germline V gene are SNHLY and FYNNEI. In DNA, the CDR3 is TGTGCCAGCAGTACCGACTCCCAAGTCGCCGAGCAGTTCTTC. The encoded protein is CASSTDSQVAEQFF. The full variable domain, in which reference TRBV2 and TRBJ2-1 provide the parts outside the CDR3, is EPEVTQTPSHQVTQMGQEVILRCVPISNHLYFYWYRQILGQKVEFLVSFYNNEISEKSEIFDDQFSVERPDGSNFTLKIRSTKLEDSAMYFCASSTDSQVAEQFFGPGTRLTVL.

The CDR3 is CASSTGTYEYF. CDR3 nucleotides: TGTGCCAGCAGCACCGGGACTTATGAATACTTC. The chain couples TRBV5-6 to TRBJ2-7; D is perhaps TRBD2 (6 bases). The length of the CDR3 is 11 residues. Trimming cost V 4 bases and J 13 bases, with 15 bases left between them. CDR1 and CDR2 (germline): SGHDT, YYEEEE.

This chain connects TRBV4-2 to TRBJ2-5, with 13 bases that match TRBD2. Germline V gene sequence: CDR1 LGHNA, CDR2 YNFKEQ. The trim removed 3 bases at V and 3 bases at J, leaving 4 bases unmatched. This CDR3 is 16 amino acids long. The CDR3 region has the DNA TGTGCCAGCAGCCACACTAGCGGGAGGGCGGAAGAGACCCAGTACTTC. It is translated as CASSHTSGRAEETQYF.

The gene calls are TRBV10-3 and TRBJ1-1; D might be TRBD1 (6 bases). Between the trimmed V and J ends, which lost 6 bases and 0 bases, there was a span of 11 bases. There are 14 residues in the CDR3. CDR1 ENHRY and CDR2 SYGVKD come from the germline V gene. This CDR3 is CAIRPDRMNTEAFF. Written as DNA, the CDR3 is TGTGCCATCAGACCAGACAGGATGAACACTGAAGCTTTCTTT.

This chain uses TRBV13 with TRBJ1-1; D may be TRBD1 (5 bases). Germline V lookup: CDR1 PRHDT, CDR2 FYEKMQ (reference sequence). Trimming left V 5 bases short and J 4 bases short, with 17 bases between. CDR3 length: 15 amino acids. CDR3 residues: CASSTRGRGGTEAFF. DNA of the CDR3: TGTGCCAGCAGCACCCGGGGGAGGGGTGGCACTGAAGCTTTCTTT.

This clone was found once. V and J are TRBV5-1 and TRBJ1-3; D remains ambiguous. Trimming removed 1 base at V and 2 bases at J, with 19 bases between. There are 18 residues in the CDR3. The germline V gene has CDR1 SGHRS and CDR2 YFSETQ. The CDR3 sequence is CASSLYRLPLRAGNTIYF. The CDR3 DNA follows: TGCGCCAGCAGCTTGTACCGTCTCCCCTTGCGCGCTGGAAACACCATATATTTT.

The V and J genes are TRBV5-1 and TRBJ2-3; TRBD2 matches 11 bases. The CDR3 totals 17 residues. Trimming took 3 bases from V and 1 from J; bases not matched to a gene: 7. CDR1 is SGHRS, CDR2 YFSETQ, per germline. CDR3: CASSSSVGLAGTDTQYF. DNA for the CDR3: TGCGCCAGCAGCTCCTCCGTGGGACTAGCGGGCACAGATACGCAGTATTTT.